This entry lists 17 T cell receptor beta chains sequenced from one sample in a study of T cell changes during pregnancy in multiple sclerosis. The assay was immunoSEQ multiplex PCR, and TCRdb's table has in-frame clones only and misses some. The sample has roughly 30,000 clones; approximately 94% are singletons. This specimen consisted of CD4+ T cells from peripheral blood mononuclear cells, obtained in the second trimester of pregnancy. These receptors originate from a female donor with multiple sclerosis, enrolled in a pregnancy study.

This clone was seen once. This chain connects TRBV19 to TRBJ2-1, with D perhaps matching TRBD1 (6 bases). This CDR3 spans 14 amino acids. V was shortened by 6 bases and J by 8 bases, with 17 bases between the two germline ends. Germline CDR1 LNHDA, CDR2 SQIVND (reference sequence). DNA of the CDR3: TGTGCCAGTAGGATCAGGGGTCTCGGGGATGAGCAGTTCTTC. Protein product: CASRIRGLGDEQFF.

This sequence joins TRBV5-1 and TRBJ1-1; 11 bases map to TRBD1. V was clipped by 4 bases and J by 3 bases; unmatched bases: 5. Looked up from germline, CDR1 is SGHRS and CDR2 is YFSETQ. The CDR3 loop spans 15 amino acids. DNA of the CDR3: TGCGCCAGCAGCCGAGGACAGGGGGCATACACTGAAGCTTTCTTT. It encodes CASSRGQGAYTEAFF.

This clone was recorded once. The V gene is TRBV7-9, the J gene TRBJ2-7, with 10 bases that match TRBD1. The CDR3 length is 16 residues. The V segment lost 3 bases and the J segment 3 bases; nucleotides outside the gene matches: 8. Per the germline V gene, CDR1 is SEHNR and CDR2 is FQNEAQ (reference sequence). The CDR3 spells CASSFNTGTGVYEQYF. CDR3 sequence (DNA): TGTGCCAGCAGCTTCAATACCGGGACAGGGGTCTACGAGCAGTACTTC.

The count of this clone is one. This chain links TRBV10-2 with TRBJ1-2; D is unresolved. The germline V and J ends were trimmed by 6 bases and 7 bases, with 18 bases remaining between them. Looked up from germline, CDR1 is WSHSY and CDR2 is SAAADI. This CDR3 contains 14 residues. CDR3 sequence: CASRLDGRIGGYTF. The DNA of the CDR3 is TGCGCCAGCAGACTAGACGGAAGGATCGGTGGCTACACCTTC.

The V gene is TRBV11-2, the J gene TRBJ2-5; perhaps TRBD2 as D (6 bases). Germline V gene sequence: CDR1 SGHAT, CDR2 FQNNGV. The V end lost 0 bases, the J end lost 2 bases, and 7 bases lay between the germline ends. The CDR3 runs to 14 residues. The CDR3, as DNA: TGTGCCAGCAGCTTAGACAGCGGGCAAGAGACCCAGTACTTC. This codes for CASSLDSGQETQYF.

This clone was seen once. V is TRBV6-1 and J is TRBJ2-7; 7 bases line up with TRBD2. This CDR3 region has 15 residues. Germline trimming cut 5 bases from V and 6 bases from J; bases unmatched to any gene: 13. Germline CDR1 is MNHNS and CDR2 is SASEGT. CDR3 coding DNA: TGTGCCAGCAGTACACAGGATTTTACGGGGGGCGAGCAGTACTTC. Its protein is CASSTQDFTGGEQYF.

This chain connects TRBV7-2 to TRBJ2-1; possible D gene TRBD2, 7 bases. There are 16 residues in the CDR3. The V gene's germline CDR1 is SGHTA and CDR2 FQGNSA. V lost 0 bases and J 2 bases, leaving 11 bases between the germline ends. The CDR3 DNA reads TGTGCCAGCAGCTTAGCAGGGGGGGGCCCCTACAATGAGCAGTTCTTC. It encodes CASSLAGGGPYNEQFF.

This chain uses TRBV4-2 with TRBJ1-2, with 11 bases that match TRBD1. The CDR3 spans 18 residues. With V trimmed by 3 bases and J by 5 bases, 14 bases remained unmatched. Per germline, CDR1 LGHNA and CDR2 YNFKEQ. The DNA of the CDR3 is TGTGCCAGCAGCCAGAGACCCCAACCGGGACAGGGGGGTTATGGCTACACCTTC. Its protein product is CASSQRPQPGQGGYGYTF.

The rearrangement joins TRBV6-1 to TRBJ2-7; TRBD1 matches 7 bases. V gave up 7 bases and J gave up 3 bases; unmatched junction bases: 6. This CDR3 contains 13 residues. CDR1 is MNHNS and CDR2 is SASEGT in the germline V gene. CDR3 sequence (DNA): TGTGCCAGCATGGGGACAGAACGCTACGAGCAGTACTTC. This translates into CASMGTERYEQYF.

This chain joins TRBV6-5 and TRBJ1-1; D remains unclear. Germline loops: CDR1 MNHEY, CDR2 SVGAGI. This CDR3 region has 16 residues. Trimming shortened V by 0 bases and J by 1 base, and 12 bases separated the two germline ends. Here the CDR3 DNA reads TGTGCCAGCAGTTACTCGAGGAGGGTAAGGAACACTGAAGCTTTCTTT. Translating it yields CASSYSRRVRNTEAFF.

V and J are TRBV6-1 and TRBJ1-4, with TRBD1 identical over 7 bases. The J segment lost 4 bases and the V segment lost 4 bases, leaving 12 bases of the junction unmatched. The CDR3 is made up of 17 amino acids. CDR1 and CDR2 (germline): MNHNS, SASEGT. CDR3 coding DNA: TGTGCCAGCAGTGGTGTGGGACAGCGGAATAATAATGAAAAACTGTTTTTT. Its protein product is CASSGVGQRNNNEKLFF.

The chain recombines TRBV7-2 with TRBJ1-5; the D gene is possibly TRBD1 (6 bases). The length of the CDR3 is 15 residues. Between the trimmed V and J ends, which lost 3 bases and 5 bases, there was a span of 14 bases. Germline assignment: CDR1 SGHTA and CDR2 FQGNSA. The CDR3: CASSLGAGIDQPQHF. For the CDR3, the DNA is TGTGCCAGCAGCTTGGGGGCAGGGATCGATCAGCCCCAGCATTTT.

V and J are TRBV29-1 and TRBJ2-3; 7 positions agree with TRBD2. Germline assignment: CDR1 SQVTM and CDR2 ANQGSEA. This CDR3 has 13 amino acids. V dropped 4 bases and J dropped 5; count of bases not matched to a gene: 6. CDR3 residues: CSVVQGGRDTQYF. The CDR3, as DNA: TGCAGCGTTGTCCAGGGCGGGAGAGATACGCAGTATTTT.

CDR3 coding DNA: TGTGCCAGCAGCCTCCTCTACGAGCAGTACTTC. Translating it yields CASSLLYEQYF. The V call is TRBV28, the J call TRBJ2-7; D unclear. The CDR3 has 11 amino acids. The germline V gene encodes CDR1 MDHEN and CDR2 SYDVKM. Trimming cost V 6 bases and J 3 bases, with 6 bases left between them.

The chain carries TRBV7-3 and TRBJ1-1; possibly TRBD1 for D (5 bases). Germline CDR1 reads SGHTA; CDR2 reads FQGTGA. Trimming took 0 bases from V and 1 from J, leaving 9 bases between them. This CDR3 comprises 15 residues. DNA for the CDR3: TGTGCCAGCAGCTTAACAGGGGTCTCGAACACTGAAGCTTTCTTT. As protein: CASSLTGVSNTEAFF.

This clone was seen once. This rearrangement joins TRBV2 to TRBJ2-1, with D perhaps matching TRBD1 (6 bases). The ends were cut back, 5 bases at V and 0 bases at J, with 14 bases in the middle. Germline-derived CDR1 and CDR2 are SNHLY and FYNNEI. CDR3 length: 16 residues. DNA of the CDR3: TGTGCCAGCAGTTGGGACATCCTGAGCTCCTACAATGAGCAGTTCTTC. This encodes CASSWDILSSYNEQFF.

This chain connects TRBV5-1 to TRBJ1-1, with D hard to call. The CDR3 spans 12 residues. CDR1 SGHRS and CDR2 YFSETQ come from the germline V gene. V was pared by 2 bases and J by 9 bases, with 11 bases between. The CDR3 protein is CASSFRLGQAFF. The CDR3 DNA is TGCGCCAGCAGCTTTCGACTGGGTCAAGCTTTCTTT.